The clone carrying this TCR beta chain came up many times. What it binds is unknown. Germline CDR1 KGHSH, CDR2 LQKENI. CDR3 size: 15 residues. The V end was cut by 5 bases, the J end by 1 base, with 12 bases between. TCRdb itself ran the multiplex PCR reads through MiXCR, one entry per CDR3 protein. The sample gives about 230,000 distinct CDR3 sequences, about 30% of which show up once; about 1.4% is in the top ten. Axillary draining lymph nodes of breast cancer patients supplied the node samples. The source of the sample is a study of breast tumors, draining lymph nodes, adjacent tissues. Study-wide results and limits: Luminal-like breast cancer showed significantly higher tumor–nontumor repertoire similarity than basal-like. Tumor T cell lymph node origin was a supported hypothesis, not proven. Data fit most tumor T cells coming from lymph node, expanding in tumor. Tumors had less TCR diversity than lymph nodes, more than nontumor tissue.

The receptor's source is a female donor with breast cancer. Some clones in this sample may be carry-over from other donors' samples. The chain couples TRBV18 to TRBJ1-3; D unresolved. Source material: axillary lymph node tissue. The CDR3 sequence: CASSVHDLSGNTIYF. In DNA form, the CDR3 reads TGTGCCAGCTCAGTCCACGACCTTTCTGGAAACACCATATATTTT.